This entry lists 32 T cell receptor beta chains sequenced from one sample in a study of Ad26.COV2.S vaccination and SARS-CoV-2 variants. The protocol was immunoSEQ multiplex PCR, while the TCRdb copy is restricted to in-frame clones and leaves out a portion. The sample records roughly 92,000 clones, roughly 84% being singletons. This material consisted of peripheral blood, taken after recovery from COVID-19. These receptors came from a human donor who had recovered from COVID-19.

In its sample, this clone was seen many times. Other DNA sequences within the sample encode an identical CDR3. This chain links TRBV6-6 with TRBJ1-1; D gene ambiguous. In germline, CDR1 is MNHNY, CDR2 SVGAGI (reference sequence). CDR3 length: 11 residues. V was pared by 5 bases and J by 11 bases, with 12 bases between. The chain's CDR3 is CASSHTRGAFF. CDR3 in DNA: TGTGCCAGCAGTCACACCCGCGGGGCTTTCTTT.

The chain links TRBV29-1 to TRBJ1-1; D is possibly TRBD1 (6 bases). V was clipped by 5 bases and J by 4 bases, with 14 bases between them. The CDR3 covers 13 residues. The germline CDR1 and CDR2 sequences are SQVTM and ANQGSEA. The CDR3 sequence: CSVLMRGATEAFF. CDR3 in DNA: TGCAGCGTTCTTATGAGGGGGGCCACTGAAGCTTTCTTT.

This clone was seen only once. The chain recombines TRBV14 with TRBJ2-3, with 8 nucleotides matching TRBD2. The CDR3 runs to 14 residues. V lost 4 bases, J lost 3 bases, and 3 bases stayed unmatched. Germline V CDR1 and CDR2: SGHDN, FVKESK. CDR3 in amino acids: CASSPAGVTDTQYF. The DNA for the CDR3 is TGTGCCAGCAGCCCAGCGGGAGTGACAGATACGCAGTATTTT.

The chain carries TRBV9 and TRBJ2-7; 10 nucleotides line up with TRBD2. V lost 4 bases and J lost 5; bases outside the gene matches: 9. Germline V gene lookup returns CDR1 SGDLS and CDR2 YYNGEE. The length of the CDR3 is 15 residues. The CDR3 DNA is TGTGCCAGCAGCCCTTCCAGCGGGAGGGCCCACGAGCAGTACTTC. This gives the protein CASSPSSGRAHEQYF.

The rearrangement links TRBV10-1 to TRBJ2-5, with D perhaps assigned TRBD1 or TRBD2 (5 bases each). Per the germline V gene, CDR1 is WNHNN and CDR2 is SYGVQD (reference sequence). Trimming cost V 11 bases and J 3 bases, with 28 bases left between them. The CDR3 has 17 residues. CDR3 sequence (DNA): TGCGCCCTAACTGGCCGGGACCTCGAATTCTATGAAGAGACCCAGTACTTC. Its translation is CALTGRDLEFYEETQYF.

The chain carries TRBV14 and TRBJ1-1; D gene ambiguous. Trimming pared 4 bases from V and 2 bases from J, leaving 8 bases between. The germline V gene has CDR1 SGHDN and CDR2 FVKESK. The CDR3 sequence is 13 residues long. The CDR3, as DNA: TGTGCCAGCAGCCTTACCAGCAACACTGAAGCTTTCTTT. The encoded protein is CASSLTSNTEAFF.

The J gene is TRBJ2-7, the V gene TRBV10-3, with 10 bases identical to TRBD2. Per germline, CDR1 ENHRY and CDR2 SYGVKD. After removal of 4 bases from V and 2 bases from J, the junction contained 2 bases not matched to a gene. The length of the CDR3 is 14 residues. CDR3 bases: TGTGCCATCAGTGTAGCGGGAGGCCCCTACGAGCAGTACTTC. Protein: CAISVAGGPYEQYF.

The rearrangement joins TRBV15 to TRBJ2-7, with D perhaps matching TRBD2 (6 bases). The length of the CDR3 is 15 residues. With 0 bases removed from V and 2 bases from J, the gap between germline ends came to 11 bases. The germline V gene encodes CDR1 LNHNV and CDR2 YYDKDF (reference sequence). The CDR3 sequence: CATSRDPGGTYEQYF. The CDR3 DNA is TGTGCCACCAGCAGAGATCCCGGAGGGACCTACGAGCAGTACTTC. Based on the CDR3 plus reference TRBV15 and TRBJ2-7, the full variable domain is DAMVIQNPRYQVTQFGKPVTLSCSQTLNHNVMYWYQQKSSQAPKLLFHYYDKDFNNEADTPDNFQSRRPNTSFCFLDIRSPGLGDTAMYLCATSRDPGGTYEQYFGPGTRLTVT.

The chain couples TRBV5-1 to TRBJ2-1; D may be TRBD2 (6 bases). Per germline, CDR1 SGHRS and CDR2 YFSETQ. The CDR3 extends over 14 amino acids. Trimming took off 6 bases at V and 0 bases at J, with 10 bases between the two ends. CDR3 in amino acids: CASKDGSSYNEQFF. The DNA for the CDR3 is TGCGCCAGCAAGGACGGGAGCTCCTACAATGAGCAGTTCTTC.

A remark on this clone: Germline is not matched at one junction end, which may reflect a read error. V and J are TRBV6-2 or TRBV6-3 and TRBJ2-2; D gene uncertain. CDR3 length: 13 residues. Per germline, CDR1 MNHEY and CDR2 SVGEGT. Written as DNA, the CDR3 is TGTGCCAGCAGTGCTACGAAAACCGGGGAGCTGTTTTTT. Translating it yields CASSATKTGELFF.

The chain recombines TRBV10-3 with TRBJ2-1, with a tentative D call TRBD2 (5 bases). From germline, CDR1 is ENHRY and CDR2 SYGVKD. The CDR3 is made up of 13 amino acids. V was shortened by 6 bases and J by 9 bases, with 15 bases between the two germline ends. The CDR3 loop is CAISGELGGEQFF. The CDR3 coding sequence is TGTGCCATCAGCGGGGAATTAGGTGGTGAGCAGTTCTTC.

The rearrangement joins TRBV5-6 to TRBJ1-1; tentative D call: TRBD1 (6 bases). Looked up from germline, CDR1 is SGHDT and CDR2 is YYEEEE. Trimming left V 2 bases short and J 2 bases short, with 16 bases between. This CDR3 region has 16 residues. The CDR3 region has the DNA TGTGCCAGCAGCTTAACGGGCGGGGGGCTTAACACTGAAGCTTTCTTT. Residues: CASSLTGGGLNTEAFF.

This chain uses TRBV7-7 with TRBJ2-5, with 7 bases fitting TRBD2. Germline loops: CDR1 SSHAT, CDR2 FNYEAQ (reference sequence). The CDR3 has 15 amino acids. V was clipped by 5 bases and J by 4 bases; unmatched bases: 10. CDR3 in DNA: TGTGCCAGCAGCCCTTCCGGCGGGAGCGGAGAGACCCAGTACTTC. Amino acid sequence: CASSPSGGSGETQYF.

V gene TRBV6-5 combines with J gene TRBJ2-7, with 7 bases fitting TRBD1. V lost 7 bases and J lost 6; bases outside the gene matches: 9. Germline V gene data show CDR1 as MNHEY and CDR2 as SVGAGI. This CDR3 has 13 residues. CDR3 residues: CASTETGKTEQYF. The CDR3 DNA follows: TGTGCCAGCACAGAGACAGGGAAGACCGAGCAGTACTTC.

The chain employs TRBV7-2 and TRBJ1-1; D gene unclear. The V and J ends lost 5 bases and 2 bases respectively, with 12 bases between them. The CDR3 loop spans 14 amino acids. Germline V gene sequence: CDR1 SGHTA, CDR2 FQGNSA. The CDR3 sequence: CASSPGIANTEAFF. Here the CDR3 DNA reads TGTGCCAGCAGCCCAGGAATAGCCAACACTGAAGCTTTCTTT.

This clone has just one count. The chain joins TRBV6-4 to TRBJ1-2; a possible D gene is TRBD1 (6 bases). Germline CDR1 is MRHNA and CDR2 is SNTAGT. The length of the CDR3 is 16 residues. V lost 2 bases, J lost 7 bases, and 20 bases lay in between. CDR3 sequence: CASSDTTRRGPSGYTF. CDR3 DNA: TGTGCCAGCAGTGACACCACACGCAGGGGTCCCTCTGGCTACACCTTC.

The chain combines TRBV9 with TRBJ1-1; D possibly corresponds to TRBD1 (5 bases). Germline V lookup: CDR1 SGDLS, CDR2 YYNGEE. V lost 2 bases and J 6 bases, leaving 14 bases between the germline ends. The CDR3 runs 14 residues. CDR3 DNA: TGTGCCAGCAGCGTGGGACTACTGGGTCCTGAAGCTTTCTTT. Protein product: CASSVGLLGPEAFF. Combining the CDR3 with reference TRBV9 and TRBJ1-1 gives the whole variable domain DSGVTQTPKHLITATGQRVTLRCSPRSGDLSVYWYQQSLDQGLQFLIQYYNGEERAKGNILERFSAQQFPDLHSELNLSSLELGDSALYFCASSVGLLGPEAFFGQGTRLTVV.

V usage is TRBV7-9 and J usage is TRBJ1-1; D gene ambiguous. Germline V CDR1 and CDR2: SEHNR, FQNEAQ (reference sequence). The CDR3 loop spans 14 amino acids. Deletions cut 5 bases from V and 0 bases from J, with 10 bases between. This CDR3 reads CASSTLGMNTEAFF. As DNA, the CDR3 is TGTGCCAGCAGCACCTTGGGCATGAACACTGAAGCTTTCTTT.

The rearrangement uses TRBV15 and TRBJ2-7, with D possibly being TRBD2 (5 bases). Germline CDR1 is LNHNV and CDR2 is YYDKDF (reference sequence). The CDR3 sequence is 14 residues long. Between the trimmed V and J ends, which lost 5 bases and 3 bases, there was a span of 14 bases. CDR3 nucleotide sequence: TGTGCCACCAGCGGACCCGGGGTACGCTACGAGCAGTACTTC. The encoded protein is CATSGPGVRYEQYF. Full variable domain (missing parts from reference TRBV15 and TRBJ2-7): DAMVIQNPRYQVTQFGKPVTLSCSQTLNHNVMYWYQQKSSQAPKLLFHYYDKDFNNEADTPDNFQSRRPNTSFCFLDIRSPGLGDTAMYLCATSGPGVRYEQYFGPGTRLTVT.

V and J are TRBV7-2 and TRBJ2-1, with no clear D. Germline lookup yields CDR1 SGHTA and CDR2 FQGNSA. CDR3 size: 16 residues. V shed 4 bases and J shed 0 bases, with 13 bases lying between them. The CDR3 loop reads CASSWSSASSYNEQFF. The CDR3, as DNA: TGTGCCAGCAGCTGGAGCAGCGCGAGCTCCTACAATGAGCAGTTCTTC.

V and J are TRBV7-2 and TRBJ2-7; D ambiguous. Looked up from germline, CDR1 is SGHTA and CDR2 is FQGNSA. The V end lost 3 bases, the J end lost 3 bases, and 12 bases lay between the germline ends. The CDR3 extends over 14 amino acids. In DNA, the CDR3 is TGTGCCAGCAGCTTTCTCCTTACACGCTACGAGCAGTACTTC. Protein sequence: CASSFLLTRYEQYF.

This clone appeared a few times. The rearrangement joins TRBV28 to TRBJ2-7, with TRBD2 matching over 7 bases. Germline V gives CDR1 MDHEN, CDR2 SYDVKM. The CDR3 spans 17 residues. The V segment lost 4 bases and the J segment 7 bases; nucleotides outside the gene matches: 19. CDR3 coding DNA: TGTGCCAGCAGTTCCCCCAAGGGATTGGCGGGAGCTGGGGAGCAGTACTTC. Protein: CASSSPKGLAGAGEQYF.

The chain uses TRBV18 and TRBJ1-4, with D possibly being TRBD1 (6 bases). Germline CDR1 is KGHSH and CDR2 is LQKENI. V gave up 2 bases and J gave up 5 bases, with 9 bases separating them. The CDR3 is made up of 14 amino acids. The CDR3 protein is CASSPNTGNEKLFF. The CDR3, as DNA: TGTGCCAGCTCACCAAATACAGGGAATGAAAAACTGTTTTTT.

This chain links TRBV27 with TRBJ1-4; no clear D gene. V lost 6 bases and J lost 0, with 8 bases in between. The germline V gene encodes CDR1 MNHEY and CDR2 SMNVEV (reference sequence). The CDR3 length is 14 residues. This CDR3 is CASSWSATNEKLFF. CDR3 nucleotides: TGTGCCAGCAGCTGGAGTGCAACTAATGAAAAACTGTTTTTT.

This clone was detected a few times. The chain couples TRBV28 to TRBJ1-2; 9 bases map to TRBD1. Trimming took 6 bases from V and 4 from J; bases not matched to a gene: 12. The CDR3 is made up of 16 amino acids. Germline CDR1 and CDR2: MDHEN and SYDVKM. CDR3 nucleotide sequence: TGTGCCAGCAGCCCACAAACGACAGGGGGGGTCTATGGCTACACCTTC. This codes for CASSPQTTGGVYGYTF.

In this sample, this clone turned up once. The chain has TRBV11-3 and TRBJ1-1, with 10 bases lining up with TRBD1. The CDR3 length is 15 residues. The junction had 6 bases not matched to a gene; V was cut back by 5 bases and J by 3 bases. Germline V lookup: CDR1 SGHNT, CDR2 YENEEA. CDR3 region: CASSPRTGGDTEAFF. CDR3 DNA sequence: TGTGCCAGCAGCCCACGGACAGGGGGGGACACTGAAGCTTTCTTT.

The chain recombines TRBV6-5 with TRBJ2-7; no definite D call. The V and J ends lost 5 bases and 3 bases respectively, with 11 bases between them. Germline CDR1 MNHEY, CDR2 SVGAGI. The CDR3 totals 13 residues. CDR3 bases: TGTGCCAGCAGTCGCGACCGTATCTACGAGCAGTACTTC. This sequence encodes CASSRDRIYEQYF.

The V and J genes are TRBV7-3 and TRBJ2-7, with 9 nucleotides matching TRBD2. J lost 0 bases, V lost 1 base, and 10 bases had no gene match. This CDR3 contains 18 residues. The germline CDR1 and CDR2 sequences are SGHTA and FQGTGA. CDR3 nucleotide sequence: TGTGCCAGCAGCTTAAGTGGACCCGGGACTAGCCTCTCCTACGAGCAGTACTTC. Amino acids: CASSLSGPGTSLSYEQYF. Drawing the rest from reference TRBV7-3 and TRBJ2-7, the complete variable domain is GAGVSQTPSNKVTEKGKYVELRCDPISGHTALYWYRQSLGQGPEFLIYFQGTGAADDSGLPNDRFFAVRPEGSVSTLKIQRTERGDSAVYLCASSLSGPGTSLSYEQYFGPGTRLTVT.

This clone was seen only once. The chain recombines TRBV3-1 (or the pseudogene TRBV3-2) with TRBJ2-7; 8 bases line up with TRBD2. The V segment lost 3 bases and the J segment 7 bases; nucleotides outside the gene matches: 11. CDR1 is LGHDT and CDR2 is YNNKEL in the germline V gene (reference sequence). The CDR3 spans 15 residues. The CDR3 loop is CASSHAFSGGGEQYF. The CDR3 DNA reads TGTGCCAGCAGCCATGCCTTTTCGGGAGGGGGTGAGCAGTACTTC.

The chain uses TRBV7-9 and TRBJ2-7; 9 bases agree with TRBD2. Germline-derived CDR1 and CDR2 are SEHNR and FQNEAQ (reference sequence). CDR3 length: 18 amino acids. The V segment lost 3 bases and the J segment 3 bases; nucleotides outside the gene matches: 15. CDR3 nucleotide sequence: TGTGCCAGCAGCTTGACCCCCCCCGGGACTAGCAGTAGCTACGAGCAGTACTTC. This codes for CASSLTPPGTSSSYEQYF.

The chain's CDR3 is CSASARTDTQYF. The CDR3 DNA follows: TGCAGTGCTAGTGCACGGACAGATACGCAGTATTTT. The chain is built from TRBV20-1 and TRBJ2-3, with D unresolved. V was shortened by 3 bases and J by 3 bases, with 7 bases between the two germline ends. The CDR3 length is 12 residues. CDR1 DFQATT and CDR2 SNEGSKA come from the germline V gene (reference sequence).

The chain joins TRBV7-9 to TRBJ2-5; tentatively, D is TRBD1 (6 bases). The CDR3 consists of 13 residues. Trimming shortened V by 5 bases and J by 10 bases, and 17 bases separated the two germline ends. The germline V gene has CDR1 SEHNR and CDR2 FQNEAQ (reference sequence). CDR3 bases: TGTGCCAGCAGCGCAGGGGCTCAGTACGACCAGTACTTC. It codes for CASSAGAQYDQYF. Variable domain in full (rest from reference TRBV7-9 and TRBJ2-5): DTGVSQNPRHKITKRGQNVTFRCDPISEHNRLYWYRQTLGQGPEFLTYFQNEAQLEKSRLLSDRFSAERPKGSFSTLEIQRTEQGDSAMYLCASSAGAQYDQYFGPGTRLLVL.